This T cell receptor (beta chain) was sequenced in a study of cytomegalovirus exposure and HLA in healthy donors. This clone was detected only a few times. PCR employed 60 Vbeta and 13 Jbeta primers. Repertoires were generated with immunoSEQ multiplex PCR, while TCRdb's copy carries only in-frame clones and drops some. The table has under 200,000 clones, about an eighth seen once. The TCR sequence derives from a man between 50 and 59 years old in good health and CMV-seropositive. The sample taken for sequencing was PBMCs.

This CDR3 is CASSSQGGGEQYF. The DNA of the CDR3 is TGTGCCAGCAGTTCACAGGGGGGGGGCGAGCAGTACTTC. The gene calls are TRBV6-1 and TRBJ2-7, with D possibly being TRBD1 (8 bases). The CDR3 is 13 amino acids. CDR1 is MNHNS, CDR2 SASEGT, per germline. Trimming removed 5 bases at V and 6 bases at J, with 14 bases between.